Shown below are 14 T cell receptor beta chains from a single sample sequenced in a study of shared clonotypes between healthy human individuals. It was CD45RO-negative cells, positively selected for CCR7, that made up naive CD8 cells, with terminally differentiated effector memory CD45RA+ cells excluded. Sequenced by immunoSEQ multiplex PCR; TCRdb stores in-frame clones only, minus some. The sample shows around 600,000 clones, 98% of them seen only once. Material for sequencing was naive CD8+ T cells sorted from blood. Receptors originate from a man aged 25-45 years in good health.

The CDR3 region has the DNA TGTGCCAGCAGTTACCTGACAGGGTGGAACACTGAAGCTTTCTTT. Amino acids: CASSYLTGWNTEAFF. This chain links TRBV6-5 with TRBJ1-1; 7 nucleotides match TRBD1. The V gene end was trimmed by 2 bases and the J gene end by 1 base; junction bases not matched to a gene: 4. CDR1 MNHEY and CDR2 SVGAGI come from the germline V gene. The CDR3 totals 15 residues.

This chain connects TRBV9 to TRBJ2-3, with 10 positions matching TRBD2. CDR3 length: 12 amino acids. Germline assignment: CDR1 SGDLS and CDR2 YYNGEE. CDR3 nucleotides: TGTGCTAGCGGGAGGACCGCAGATACGCAGTATTTT. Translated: CASGRTADTQYF.

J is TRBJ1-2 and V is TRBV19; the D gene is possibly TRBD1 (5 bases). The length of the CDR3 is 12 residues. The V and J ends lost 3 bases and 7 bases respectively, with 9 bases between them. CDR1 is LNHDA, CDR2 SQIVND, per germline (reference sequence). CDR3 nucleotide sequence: TGTGCCAGTAGTATCGGGGCGGTTGGCTACACCTTC. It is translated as CASSIGAVGYTF.

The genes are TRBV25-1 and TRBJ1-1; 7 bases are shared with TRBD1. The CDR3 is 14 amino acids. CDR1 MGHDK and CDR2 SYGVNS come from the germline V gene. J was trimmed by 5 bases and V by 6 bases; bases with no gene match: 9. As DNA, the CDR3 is TGTGCCAGCAGCTCGGGACGCAGGGGGACTGAAGCTTTCTTT. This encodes CASSSGRRGTEAFF.

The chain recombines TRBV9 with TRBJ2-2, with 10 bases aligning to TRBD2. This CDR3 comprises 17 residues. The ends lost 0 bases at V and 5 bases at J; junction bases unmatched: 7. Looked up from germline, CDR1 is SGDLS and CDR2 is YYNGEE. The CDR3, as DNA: TGTGCCAGCAGCGTAGGGGCTAGCGGGAGACAGACCGGGGAGCTGTTTTTT. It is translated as CASSVGASGRQTGELFF.

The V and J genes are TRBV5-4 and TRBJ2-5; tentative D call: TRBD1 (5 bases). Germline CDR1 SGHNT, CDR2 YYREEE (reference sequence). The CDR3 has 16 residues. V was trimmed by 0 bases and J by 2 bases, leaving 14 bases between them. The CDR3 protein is CASSLAPGHPQETQYF. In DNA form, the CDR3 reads TGTGCCAGCAGCTTGGCCCCAGGGCACCCTCAAGAGACCCAGTACTTC.

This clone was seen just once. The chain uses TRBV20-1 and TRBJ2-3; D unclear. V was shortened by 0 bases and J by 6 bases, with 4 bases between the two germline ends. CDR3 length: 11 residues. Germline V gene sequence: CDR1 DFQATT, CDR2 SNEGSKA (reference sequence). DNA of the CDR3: TGCAGTGCTAGAGAAACGGATACGCAGTATTTT. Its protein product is CSARETDTQYF.

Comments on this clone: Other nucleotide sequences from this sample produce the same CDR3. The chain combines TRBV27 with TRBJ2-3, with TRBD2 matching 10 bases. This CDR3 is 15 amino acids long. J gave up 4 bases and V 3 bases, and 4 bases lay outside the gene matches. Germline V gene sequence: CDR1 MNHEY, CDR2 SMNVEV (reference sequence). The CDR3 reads CASSFLAGVADTQYF. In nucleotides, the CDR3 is TGTGCCAGCAGTTTCCTAGCGGGAGTTGCAGATACGCAGTATTTT.

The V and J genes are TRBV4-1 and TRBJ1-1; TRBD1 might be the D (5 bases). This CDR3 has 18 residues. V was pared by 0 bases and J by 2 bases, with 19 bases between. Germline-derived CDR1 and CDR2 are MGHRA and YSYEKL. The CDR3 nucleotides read TGCGCCAGCAGCCAAGACACCCTGGGTCAGGGACTAAACACTGAAGCTTTCTTT. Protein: CASSQDTLGQGLNTEAFF.

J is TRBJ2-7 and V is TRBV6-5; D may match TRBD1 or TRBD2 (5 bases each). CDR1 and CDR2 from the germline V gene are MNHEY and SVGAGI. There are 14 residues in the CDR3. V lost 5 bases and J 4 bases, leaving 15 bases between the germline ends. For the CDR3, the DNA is TGTGCCAGCAGTGCCGGGACCAGCTTTTACGAGCAGTACTTC. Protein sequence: CASSAGTSFYEQYF.

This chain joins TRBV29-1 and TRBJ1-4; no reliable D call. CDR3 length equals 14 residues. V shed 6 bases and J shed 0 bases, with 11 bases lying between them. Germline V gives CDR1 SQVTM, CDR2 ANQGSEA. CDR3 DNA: TGCAGCGTCGAGACGGGCGCAACTAATGAAAAACTGTTTTTT. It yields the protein CSVETGATNEKLFF.

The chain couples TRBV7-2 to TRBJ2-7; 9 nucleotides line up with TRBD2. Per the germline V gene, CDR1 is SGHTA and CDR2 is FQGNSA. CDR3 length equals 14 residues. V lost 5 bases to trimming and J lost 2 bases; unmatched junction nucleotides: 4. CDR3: CASSLLAGTYEQYF. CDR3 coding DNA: TGTGCCAGCAGCCTCCTAGCGGGAACCTACGAGCAGTACTTC. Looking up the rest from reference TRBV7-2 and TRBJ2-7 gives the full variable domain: GAGVSQSPSNKVTEKGKDVELRCDPISGHTALYWYRQSLGQGLEFLIYFQGNSAPDKSGLPSDRFSAERTGGSVSTLTIQRTQQEDSAVYLCASSLLAGTYEQYFGPGTRLTVT.

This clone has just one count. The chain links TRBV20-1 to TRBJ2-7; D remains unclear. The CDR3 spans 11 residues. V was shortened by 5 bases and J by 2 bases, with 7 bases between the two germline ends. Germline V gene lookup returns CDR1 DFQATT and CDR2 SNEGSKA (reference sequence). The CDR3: CSASETYEQYF. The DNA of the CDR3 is TGCAGTGCTTCCGAGACCTACGAGCAGTACTTC.

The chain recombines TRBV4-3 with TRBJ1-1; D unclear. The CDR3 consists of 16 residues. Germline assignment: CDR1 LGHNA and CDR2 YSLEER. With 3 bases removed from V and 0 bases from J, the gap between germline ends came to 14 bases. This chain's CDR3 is CASSHFPEGLNTEAFF. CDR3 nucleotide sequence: TGCGCCAGCAGCCACTTTCCGGAGGGCCTGAACACTGAAGCTTTCTTT.